This is a list of T cell receptor beta chains from one sample in a study of blood T cell repertoires in COVID-19. Data came from immunoSEQ multiplex PCR; TCRdb stores just in-frame clones and leaves some out. Altogether roughly 250,000 clones are present, around 89% being singletons, with the ten largest covering just over 0.85%. Sequenced material: PBMCs or T cells enriched from blood (not recorded which). These receptors were taken from a middle-aged man who had been exposed to COVID-19. The conserved cysteine and the conserved F or W are not part of the CDR3 here.

ASSPGGYSGNTIY	TRBJ1-3	TRBV3-1/TRBV3-2
ARREVPGLAGGPGSKNIQY	TRBJ2-4	TRBV5-1
ASSVGQGAYGYT	TRBJ1-2	TRBV9
ASSGGVNTEAF	TRBJ1-1	TRBV2
ASSIGGRGEGYT	TRBJ1-2	TRBV28
ASRGLGAQSPLH	TRBJ1-6	TRBV5-1
ASSLWSGTGSTDTQY	TRBJ2-3	TRBV27
AWNGLNYGYT	TRBJ1-2	TRBV30
ASSKQQGPFGNTEAF	TRBJ1-1	TRBV21-1
ASSRSRWADNEQF	TRBJ2-1	TRBV5-6